These 13 T cell receptor beta chains share one sample of origin, sequenced in a study of blood T cell repertoires in COVID-19. Clones were read by immunoSEQ multiplex PCR, and TCRdb kept only the in-frame ones, dropping some. The sample consists of approximately 180,000 clones, more than 75% of them appearing once. Material: peripheral blood. The source is a middle-aged man with active or convalescent COVID-19.

The chain combines TRBV27 with TRBJ1-1; D uncertain. With 1 base removed from V and 0 bases from J, the gap between germline ends came to 6 bases. Looked up from germline, CDR1 is MNHEY and CDR2 is SMNVEV (reference sequence). The CDR3 is 14 residues long. This chain's CDR3 is CASSLYDLNTEAFF. CDR3 sequence (DNA): TGTGCCAGCAGTTTATATGACTTGAACACTGAAGCTTTCTTT.

As DNA, the CDR3 is TGTGCCAGCAGACAATCTTCCGGGACAGGGGGTATCAGGGAGCTGTTTTTT. Amino acid sequence: CASRQSSGTGGIRELFF. The chain links TRBV7-2 to TRBJ2-2; 11 bases fit TRBD1. This CDR3 is 17 amino acids long. The germline V gene has CDR1 SGHTA and CDR2 FQGNSA. V was clipped by 6 bases and J by 9 bases; unmatched bases: 15.

V usage is TRBV7-9 and J usage is TRBJ1-2; no firm D call. This CDR3 is built from 14 residues. The V and J ends lost 4 bases and 10 bases respectively, with 19 bases between them. Germline V gene lookup returns CDR1 SEHNR and CDR2 FQNEAQ (reference sequence). The CDR3 DNA reads TGTGCCAGCAGCTATGCCGGGAACAGCTTAGTCTACACCTTC. This sequence encodes CASSYAGNSLVYTF.

The CDR3 reads CASSQGGAGAFYEQYF. As DNA, the CDR3 is TGTGCCAGCAGCCAGGGCGGCGCGGGAGCATTCTACGAGCAGTACTTC. This chain links TRBV4-2 with TRBJ2-7, with 7 nucleotides matching TRBD2. J lost 3 bases, V lost 3 bases, and 11 bases had no gene match. Germline values: CDR1 LGHNA, CDR2 YNFKEQ. The CDR3 has 16 amino acids.

This chain connects TRBV2 to TRBJ2-1, with TRBD2 identical over 9 bases. Germline CDR1 is SNHLY and CDR2 is FYNNEI. With V trimmed by 3 bases and J by 4 bases, 16 bases remained unmatched. The CDR3 length is 19 residues. CDR3 coding DNA: TGTGCCAGCAGTGACCGGGACAGAAGAGGACTAGCGACTTACAATGAGCAGTTCTTC. Translation: CASSDRDRRGLATYNEQFF.

The chain has TRBV5-1 and TRBJ1-6; D remains ambiguous. Trimming pared 4 bases from V and 4 bases from J, leaving 12 bases between. This CDR3 is built from 15 residues. Germline assignment: CDR1 SGHRS and CDR2 YFSETQ. CDR3: CASSVGGGYNSPLHF. The CDR3 nucleotides read TGCGCCAGCAGCGTCGGAGGAGGGTATAATTCACCCCTCCACTTT.

CDR3 bases: TGTGCCAGCAGCCAAAACCTACAGGGAGGGTTCTTTCTAGGCTCTGGGGCCAACGTCCTGACTTTC. Encoded protein: CASSQNLQGGFFLGSGANVLTF. The chain employs TRBV14 and TRBJ2-6; D may be TRBD2 (7 bases). The germline CDR1 and CDR2 sequences are SGHDN and FVKESK. The CDR3 is 22 amino acids. V lost 2 bases and J lost 0, with 26 bases in between.

This clone was counted between two and nine times. The chain combines TRBV9 with TRBJ2-1; TRBD2 might be the D (5 bases). Trimming removed 4 bases from V and 8 bases from J, with 16 bases in between. In germline, CDR1 is SGDLS, CDR2 YYNGEE. CDR3 length: 14 residues. CDR3 residues: CASSPPRGWDEQFF. The DNA for the CDR3 is TGTGCCAGCAGCCCCCCCCGGGGATGGGATGAGCAGTTCTTC.

This rearrangement joins TRBV30 to TRBJ2-1; tentatively, D is TRBD2 (5 bases). Germline assignment: CDR1 GTSNPN and CDR2 SVGIG (reference sequence). This CDR3 comprises 15 residues. Trimming stripped 5 bases from V and 8 bases from J, with 22 bases between. The CDR3 DNA is TGTGCCTGGGCTACGGAGGATACCGGGGTCGATGAGCAGTTCTTC. It specifies CAWATEDTGVDEQFF.

The chain carries TRBV4-2 and TRBJ2-7; D gene unclear. The germline V and J ends were trimmed by 0 bases and 7 bases, with 19 bases remaining between them. Germline-derived CDR1 and CDR2 are LGHNA and YNFKEQ. CDR3 length: 16 amino acids. CDR3 DNA: TGTGCCAGCAGCCAAGATTGGTGGCAGGTTCCTTGGGAGCAGTACTTC. Protein sequence: CASSQDWWQVPWEQYF.

The chain employs TRBV19 and TRBJ1-3, with D unresolved. This CDR3 has 16 residues. Between the trimmed V and J ends, which lost 1 base and 0 bases, there was a span of 10 bases. Germline values: CDR1 LNHDA, CDR2 SQIVND (reference sequence). The CDR3 spells CASSIVSGHSGNTIYF. CDR3 nucleotide sequence: TGTGCCAGTAGTATAGTTAGCGGGCACTCTGGAAACACCATATATTTT.

This rearrangement joins TRBV29-1 to TRBJ1-2; D remains unclear. V was pared by 6 bases and J by 9 bases, with 17 bases between. Germline CDR1 and CDR2: SQVTM and ANQGSEA. The CDR3 runs to 12 residues. The CDR3 nucleotides are TGCAGCGTATTTGAGGGTGGACTAAGCTACACCTTC. This encodes CSVFEGGLSYTF.

This rearrangement joins TRBV28 to TRBJ2-7; TRBD2 matches at 11 bases. V lost 4 bases to trimming and J lost 2 bases; unmatched junction nucleotides: 4. The CDR3 is 15 residues long. Germline CDR1 is MDHEN and CDR2 is SYDVKM. The CDR3 DNA reads TGTGCCAGCAGTTGGGGTAGCGGGAGGGCCTACGAGCAGTACTTC. It yields the protein CASSWGSGRAYEQYF.